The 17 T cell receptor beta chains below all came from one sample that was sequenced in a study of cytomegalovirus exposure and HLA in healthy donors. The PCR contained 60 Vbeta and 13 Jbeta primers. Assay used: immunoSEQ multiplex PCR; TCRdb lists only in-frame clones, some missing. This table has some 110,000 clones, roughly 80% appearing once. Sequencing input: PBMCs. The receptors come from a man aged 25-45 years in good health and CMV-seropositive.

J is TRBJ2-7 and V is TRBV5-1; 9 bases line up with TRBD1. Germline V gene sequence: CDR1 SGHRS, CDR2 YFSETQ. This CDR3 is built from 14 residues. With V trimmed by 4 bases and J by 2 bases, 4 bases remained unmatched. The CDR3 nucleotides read TGCGCCAGCAGCCAGAGGACAGGGGCCTACGAGCAGTACTTC. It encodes CASSQRTGAYEQYF.

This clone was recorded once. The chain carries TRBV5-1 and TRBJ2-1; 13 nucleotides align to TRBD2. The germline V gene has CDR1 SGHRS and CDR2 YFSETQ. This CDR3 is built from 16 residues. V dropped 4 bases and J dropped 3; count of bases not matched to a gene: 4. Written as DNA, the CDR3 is TGCGCCAGCAGCCAGGGGACTAGCGGGGACTACAATGAGCAGTTCTTC. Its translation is CASSQGTSGDYNEQFF. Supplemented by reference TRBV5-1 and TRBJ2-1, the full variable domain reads KAGVTQTPRYLIKTRGQQVTLSCSPISGHRSVSWYQQTPGQGLQFLFEYFSETQRNKGNFPGRFSGRQFSNSRSEMNVSTLELGDSALYLCASSQGTSGDYNEQFFGPGTRLTVL.

The CDR3 sequence is CASSAGDYEQYF. The DNA of the CDR3 is TGTGCCAGTAGCGCGGGGGACTACGAGCAGTACTTC. The chain uses TRBV19 and TRBJ2-7; 7 bases line up with TRBD2. The CDR3 consists of 12 residues. V shed 6 bases, J shed 3 bases, and the junction held 2 bases outside the gene matches. Germline CDR1 reads LNHDA; CDR2 reads SQIVND (reference sequence).

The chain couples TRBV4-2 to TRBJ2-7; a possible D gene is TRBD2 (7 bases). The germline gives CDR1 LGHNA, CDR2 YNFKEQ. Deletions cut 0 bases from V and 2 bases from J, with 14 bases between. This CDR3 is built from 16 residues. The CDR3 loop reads CASSQEYGGAAYEQYF. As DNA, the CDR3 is TGTGCCAGCAGCCAAGAGTATGGGGGGGCAGCCTACGAGCAGTACTTC.

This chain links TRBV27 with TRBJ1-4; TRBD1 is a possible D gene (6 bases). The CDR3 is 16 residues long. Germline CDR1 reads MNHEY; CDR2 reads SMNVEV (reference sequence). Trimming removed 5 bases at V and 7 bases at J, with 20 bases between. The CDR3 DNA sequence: TGTGCCAGCAGTCCTCTGTGGACAGACCTTGTTGAAAAACTGTTTTTT. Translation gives CASSPLWTDLVEKLFF.

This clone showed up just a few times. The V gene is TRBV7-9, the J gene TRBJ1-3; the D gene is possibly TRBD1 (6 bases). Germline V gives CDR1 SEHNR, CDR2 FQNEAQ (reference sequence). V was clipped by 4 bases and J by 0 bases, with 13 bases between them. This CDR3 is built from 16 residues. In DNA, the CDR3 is TGTGCCAGCAGCTCTGAGACAGGAAACTCTGGAAACACCATATATTTT. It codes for CASSSETGNSGNTIYF.

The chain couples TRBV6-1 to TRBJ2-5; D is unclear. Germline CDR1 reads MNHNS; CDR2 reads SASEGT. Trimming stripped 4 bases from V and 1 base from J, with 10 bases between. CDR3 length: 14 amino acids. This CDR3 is CASSGLAVQETQYF. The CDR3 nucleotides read TGTGCCAGCAGTGGTTTGGCGGTCCAAGAGACCCAGTACTTC.

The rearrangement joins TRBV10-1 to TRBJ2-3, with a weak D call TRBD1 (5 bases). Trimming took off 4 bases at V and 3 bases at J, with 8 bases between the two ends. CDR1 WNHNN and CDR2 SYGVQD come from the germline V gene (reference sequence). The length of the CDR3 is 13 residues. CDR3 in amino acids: CASSVSGTDTQYF. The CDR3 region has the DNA TGCGCCAGCAGTGTTTCAGGGACAGATACGCAGTATTTT.

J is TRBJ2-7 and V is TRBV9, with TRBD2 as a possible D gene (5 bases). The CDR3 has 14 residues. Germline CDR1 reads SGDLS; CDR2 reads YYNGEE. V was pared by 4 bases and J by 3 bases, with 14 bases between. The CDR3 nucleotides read TGTGCCAGCAGCCCCCGGTCGGGGATCTACGAGCAGTACTTC. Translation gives CASSPRSGIYEQYF.

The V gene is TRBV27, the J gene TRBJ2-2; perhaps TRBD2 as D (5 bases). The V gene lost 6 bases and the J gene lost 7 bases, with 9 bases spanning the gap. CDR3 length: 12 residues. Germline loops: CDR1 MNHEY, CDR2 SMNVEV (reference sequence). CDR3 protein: CASRRVRGELFF. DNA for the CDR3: TGTGCCAGCAGGCGGGTGCGCGGGGAGCTGTTTTTT.

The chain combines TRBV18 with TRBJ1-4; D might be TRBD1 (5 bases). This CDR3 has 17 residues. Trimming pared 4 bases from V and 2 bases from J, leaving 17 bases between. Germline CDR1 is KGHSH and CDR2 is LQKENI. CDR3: CASSLQTSRATNEKLFF. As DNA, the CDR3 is TGTGCCAGCTCACTTCAAACTTCCAGGGCCACTAATGAAAAACTGTTTTTT. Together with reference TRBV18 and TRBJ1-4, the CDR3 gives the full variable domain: NAGVMQNPRHLVRRRGQEARLRCSPMKGHSHVYWYRQLPEEGLKFMVYLQKENIIDESGMPKERFSAEFPKEGPSILRIQQVVRGDSAAYFCASSLQTSRATNEKLFFGSGTQLSVL.

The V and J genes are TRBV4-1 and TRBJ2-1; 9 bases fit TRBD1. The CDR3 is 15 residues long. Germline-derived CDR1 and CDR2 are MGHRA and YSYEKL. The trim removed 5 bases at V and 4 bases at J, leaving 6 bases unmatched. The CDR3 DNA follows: TGCGCCAGCAGCTCCCCGGGACAGGGTTACAATGAGCAGTTCTTC. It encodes CASSSPGQGYNEQFF.

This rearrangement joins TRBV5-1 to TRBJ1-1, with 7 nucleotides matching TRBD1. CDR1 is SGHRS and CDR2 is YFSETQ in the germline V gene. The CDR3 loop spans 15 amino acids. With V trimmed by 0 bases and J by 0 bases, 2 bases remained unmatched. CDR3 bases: TGCGCCAGCAGCTTGGAGGGGGCGATGAACACTGAAGCTTTCTTT. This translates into CASSLEGAMNTEAFF.

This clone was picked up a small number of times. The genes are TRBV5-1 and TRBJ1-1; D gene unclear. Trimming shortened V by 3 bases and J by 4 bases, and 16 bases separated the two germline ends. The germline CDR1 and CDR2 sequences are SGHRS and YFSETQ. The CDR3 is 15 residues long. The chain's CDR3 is CASSSLVGSGTEAFF. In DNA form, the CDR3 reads TGCGCCAGCAGCTCCTTAGTCGGGAGTGGCACTGAAGCTTTCTTT. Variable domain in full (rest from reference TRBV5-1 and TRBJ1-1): KAGVTQTPRYLIKTRGQQVTLSCSPISGHRSVSWYQQTPGQGLQFLFEYFSETQRNKGNFPGRFSGRQFSNSRSEMNVSTLELGDSALYLCASSSLVGSGTEAFFGQGTRLTVV.

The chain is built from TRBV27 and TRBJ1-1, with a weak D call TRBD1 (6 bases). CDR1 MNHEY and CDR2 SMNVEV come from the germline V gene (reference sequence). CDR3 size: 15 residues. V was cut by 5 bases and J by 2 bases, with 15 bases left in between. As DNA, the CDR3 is TGTGCCAGCAGTCCTACTGTGACAGGAAACACTGAAGCTTTCTTT. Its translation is CASSPTVTGNTEAFF.

Here the CDR3 reads CASSLGIRGNQPQHF. In nucleotides, the CDR3 is TGTGCCAGCAGTTTAGGGATCAGGGGGAATCAGCCCCAGCATTTT. The gene calls are TRBV27 and TRBJ1-5, with 7 bases matching TRBD1. Germline CDR1 is MNHEY and CDR2 is SMNVEV (reference sequence). The CDR3 extends over 15 amino acids. With 2 bases clipped from V and 4 bases from J, the junction kept 5 bases outside the gene matches.

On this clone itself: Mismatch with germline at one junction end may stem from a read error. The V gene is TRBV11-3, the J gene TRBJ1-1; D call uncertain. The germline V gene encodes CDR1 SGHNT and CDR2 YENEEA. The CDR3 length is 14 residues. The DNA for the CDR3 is TGTGCCAACAGCTTACCAGGTCTGAACACTGAAGCTTTCTTT. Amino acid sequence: CANSLPGLNTEAFF.